This TCR beta chain appears in the sequencing data of a study of post-analysis software for immune sequencing data. On the study more broadly: Disease courses included relapsing-remitting, secondary progressive and progressive-relapsing multiple sclerosis.

The sample holds a few counts of this clonotype. Its antigen is unidentified. Trimming stripped 3 bases from V and 2 bases from J, with 9 bases between. Germline V gene lookup returns CDR1 DFQATT and CDR2 SNEGSKA (reference sequence). The CDR3 loop spans 13 amino acids. Each TCR beta cDNA library carried unique molecular identifiers. T cells, 1 to 10 million of them, yielded 500,000 or so cDNA molecules. MiXCR, run by TCRdb on the PCR reads, gives a single entry per CDR3 protein. The repertoire holds almost 700,000 distinct CDR3 sequences, roughly three fifths seen once, with 10% to 12% in the top ten. Study results and limitations: Same-batch preparations were strongly co-clustered by F measure. Patients carried roughly 5 TRBV segments more frequently than controls did, and TRBV5-6, TRBV5-1 and TRBV20-1 were among them. Controls showed significantly higher normalized Chao1 diversity than did multiple sclerosis patients.

The V call is TRBV20-1, the J call TRBJ2-3, with a possible D match to TRBD1 (6 bases). This TCR came from a girl aged 2 to 10 with multiple sclerosis. Sequenced input: blood. CDR3 in DNA: TGCAGTGCTAGTAGGGGGTACACAGATACGCAGTATTTT. Encoded protein: CSASRGYTDTQYF.